The rows below give T cell receptor beta chains drawn from one sample of a study of blood T cell repertoires in COVID-19. Some clones are missing from TCRdb's copy, which holds only in-frame ones; the method was immunoSEQ multiplex PCR. The repertoire holds roughly 250,000 clones, with roughly 86% as singletons. The sequenced sample was peripheral blood. The receptors were gathered from a man aged 40-49 years who had recovered from COVID-19. CDR3s include the opening cysteine and the closing phenylalanine or tryptophan. Fields, in order: V gene, J gene, D gene, clone size, CDR3 DNA, CDR3 protein. The D gene is left open where the match is weak. Clone size is not always given. Where it is, it says once, few, many or a class for expanded clones.

TRBV6-5	TRBJ2-3	TRBD2	NA	TGTGCCAGCACCCCTCTACGGGGGGCAGATACGCAGTATTTT	CASTPLRGADTQYF
TRBV19	TRBJ2-1	NA	once	TGTGCCAGTACCGACACGTACAATGAGCAGTTCTTC	CASTDTYNEQFF
TRBV4-2	TRBJ2-7	NA	few	TGTGCCAGCAGCCAAGATGGAACAAACCTCGGGGGTCGCTACGAGCAGTACTTC	CASSQDGTNLGGRYEQYF
TRBV19	TRBJ2-7	TRBD1	NA	TGTGCCAGCAGTATACGAGACAGGGCCTTTGACGAGCAGTACTTC	CASSIRDRAFDEQYF
TRBV11-2	TRBJ2-3	NA	NA	TGTGCCAGCAGCTTAGGGGACTCCCCCACAGATACGCAGTATTTT	CASSLGDSPTDTQYF
TRBV6-5	TRBJ1-6	NA	NA	TGTGCCACCACTGTGGTGGGGGGTGGGGTGACACCCCTCCACTTT	CATTVVGGGVTPLHF
TRBV11-2	TRBJ2-3	TRBD1	NA	TGTGCCAGCAGGTCGCCGGGACAGGGGGATGTATATACGCAGTATTTT	CASRSPGQGDVYTQYF
TRBV19	TRBJ2-1	TRBD1	NA	TGTGCCAGTAGCCCCCGGACAGGGAGTCTGGACAATGAGCAGTTCTTC	CASSPRTGSLDNEQFF
TRBV6-6	TRBJ2-2	TRBD1	NA	TGTGCCAGCAGTCACGGGACAGGGGGCTCTGAGGTCACCGGGGAGCTGTTTTTT	CASSHGTGGSEVTGELFF
TRBV11-3	TRBJ2-3	TRBD2	NA	TGTGCCAGCAGCCGACTAGCGGGGGGACCGGATACGCAGTATTTT	CASSRLAGGPDTQYF
TRBV5-1	TRBJ1-1	TRBD1	NA	TGCGCCAGCAGCAAGGGACAGGCGAAAATAATGAACACTGAAGCTTTCTTT	CASSKGQAKIMNTEAFF
TRBV6-1	TRBJ1-1	TRBD1	NA	TGTGCCAGCAGTGCCGGGACAGGGGTAGCGAACACTGAAGCTTTCTTT	CASSAGTGVANTEAFF
TRBV27	TRBJ2-1	TRBD2	NA	TGTGCCAGCAGTTTCCGGCTAGCGGGTTACAATGAGCAGTTCTTC	CASSFRLAGYNEQFF
TRBV5-1	TRBJ2-3	NA	once	TGCGCCAGCAGCCCACGGAGGGGGCGCTTAGAAGATACGCAGTATTTT	CASSPRRGRLEDTQYF
TRBV4-1	TRBJ2-7	NA	NA	TGCGCCAGCAGCCACGAGGGTGCCTACGAGCAGTACTTC	CASSHEGAYEQYF
TRBV30	TRBJ2-7	NA	NA	TGTGCCTTCAACCCAACAGGGATCCACGAGCAGTACTTC	CAFNPTGIHEQYF
TRBV7-8	TRBJ2-7	NA	NA	TGTGCCAGCAGCTTAGGGGCTTCCCGCTACGAGCAGTACTTC	CASSLGASRYEQYF
TRBV20-1	TRBJ2-7	TRBD2	NA	TGCAGTGCTAGTCGGGGGGGCCCCGTCGAGCAGTACTTC	CSASRGGPVEQYF
TRBV11-3	TRBJ2-1	NA	NA	TGTGCCAGCAGCCCAAGGGGTCAGGCCGCCTACAATGAGCAGTTCTTC	CASSPRGQAAYNEQFF
TRBV5-4	TRBJ1-1	NA	NA	TGTGCCAGCAGCTTTATCACGGACAGTTACACTGAAGCTTTCTTT	CASSFITDSYTEAFF
TRBV12-3/TRBV12-4	TRBJ1-2	NA	NA	TGTGCCAGCAGTTTCGGTGACTATGGCTACACCTTC	CASSFGDYGYTF
TRBV7-2	TRBJ2-2	NA	NA	TGTGCCAGCAGCTTATGGTCGGACACCGGGGAGCTGTTTTTT	CASSLWSDTGELFF
TRBV6-1	TRBJ1-2	NA	NA	TGTGCCAGCAGTGAGGCGGGGACCTATGGCTACACCTTC	CASSEAGTYGYTF
TRBV10-3	TRBJ2-3	TRBD2	NA	TGTGCCATCCTAGCGGGGGGCCACAGGGGGGATACGCAGTATTTT	CAILAGGHRGDTQYF
TRBV6-1	TRBJ2-7	NA	NA	TGTGCCAGCAGTGATGGGGGCCCCCTCGAGCAGTACTTC	CASSDGGPLEQYF
TRBV2	TRBJ2-3	TRBD2	NA	TGTGCCAGCCGCGGGGGGGCCCCCACAGATACGCAGTATTTT	CASRGGAPTDTQYF
TRBV7-9	TRBJ2-3	TRBD1	NA	TGTGCCAGCAGCCCCAGGACAGGGAAGACAGATACGCAGTATTTT	CASSPRTGKTDTQYF
TRBV28	TRBJ2-7	TRBD2	NA	TGTGGCACGAGACTAGCGGGAGTACACGAGCAGTACTTC	CGTRLAGVHEQYF
TRBV5-6	TRBJ1-4	TRBD1	NA	TGTGCCAGCAGCTCCCGACAGGGAGCAACTAATGAAAAACTGTTTTTT	CASSSRQGATNEKLFF
TRBV24-1	TRBJ2-7	TRBD1	NA	TGTGCCACCAGTGACCTAGGGACAGCTCCTTTCTCCTACGAGCAGTACTTC	CATSDLGTAPFSYEQYF
TRBV2	TRBJ2-2	NA	once	TGTGCCAGCACTCAGGACTTGGTCGGGGGATTTCAAATTACCGGGGAGCTGTTTTTT	CASTQDLVGGFQITGELFF
TRBV29-1	TRBJ1-2	NA	once	TGCAGCGTTCGGATGACAGTAGGGTATAACTATGGCTACACCTTC	CSVRMTVGYNYGYTF
TRBV6-1	TRBJ2-3	NA	once	TGTGCCAGCAGTGAGTCCCGTAGTGGTACGCAGTATTTT	CASSESRSGTQYF
TRBV7-2	TRBJ2-5	NA	NA	TGTGCCAGCAGCTTATATAGGGGAGAGACCCAGTACTTC	CASSLYRGETQYF
TRBV27	TRBJ2-7	TRBD1	NA	TGTGCCAGCAGTCCCTGGACAGGAGAGCAGTACTTC	CASSPWTGEQYF
TRBV19	TRBJ1-1	NA	NA	TGTGCCAGTAGTACTACCAAGAACACTGAAGCTTTCTTT	CASSTTKNTEAFF
TRBV6-5	TRBJ1-2	TRBD1	once	TGTGCCAGCAGTTACTCGATCGGACTTCAGGGGGATGGCTACACCTTC	CASSYSIGLQGDGYTF
TRBV18	TRBJ1-1	NA	NA	TGTGCCAGCTCACCAGGGGGAGGAGAAGCTTTCTTT	CASSPGGGEAFF
TRBV6-5	TRBJ2-3	NA	NA	TGTGCCAGCAGTTACGCCACAGGAGGCACAGATACGCAGTATTTT	CASSYATGGTDTQYF
TRBV9	TRBJ2-3	TRBD2	once	TGTACCAGCAGCGTAGCTAGCGGGCTAGATACGCAGTATTTT	CTSSVASGLDTQYF
TRBV6-5	TRBJ1-2	NA	once	TGTGCCAGCAGTAGAGACAGAGGCTATGGCTACACCTTC	CASSRDRGYGYTF
TRBV6-6	TRBJ2-4	TRBD2	NA	TGTGCCAGCAGCCTTAGCGGGAGAATGGCCAAAAACATTCAGTACTTC	CASSLSGRMAKNIQYF
TRBV6-5	TRBJ2-7	TRBD2	NA	TGTGCCAGCAGTTACTCGCTCGGCGGGGGGGTATACGAGCAGTACTTC	CASSYSLGGGVYEQYF
TRBV6-5	TRBJ1-2	NA	few	TGTGCCAGCAGCCCCAGTAATAACTATGGCTACACCTTC	CASSPSNNYGYTF
TRBV5-4	TRBJ2-3	NA	NA	TGTGCCAGCAGCGAGAGGGGGGATACGCAGTATTTT	CASSERGDTQYF
TRBV4-1	TRBJ2-5	TRBD2	NA	TGCGCCAGCAGCCAAGATCCCCAGCGGGGGGCTATCCAAGAGACCCAGTACTTC	CASSQDPQRGAIQETQYF
TRBV9	TRBJ2-3	TRBD2	NA	TGTGCCAGCAGCGTAGCGGGGGGAGGACCCACAGATACGCAGTATTTT	CASSVAGGGPTDTQYF
TRBV18	TRBJ2-7	TRBD2	NA	TGTGCCAGCTCACCTCGGGCACTAGCGCCCGACGAGCAGTACTTC	CASSPRALAPDEQYF
TRBV15	TRBJ2-1	TRBD2	NA	TGTGCCACCAGCAGAACGCGGGGGGCCCTTGTCAGCTCCTACAATGAGCAGTTCTTC	CATSRTRGALVSSYNEQFF
TRBV5-1	TRBJ1-2	TRBD1	few	TGCGCCAGCAGCGCCGGACAGGGGGCTAGCAGTTATGGCTACACCTTC	CASSAGQGASSYGYTF
TRBV5-1	TRBJ2-3	TRBD2	NA	TGCGCCAGCAGAACTAGCGGGGTGACAGATACGCAGTATTTT	CASRTSGVTDTQYF
TRBV6-5	TRBJ2-2	TRBD2	NA	TGTGCCAGCAGTAGACTAGCGGGGACCGGGGAGCTGTTTTTT	CASSRLAGTGELFF
TRBV2	TRBJ1-5	TRBD1	NA	TGTGCCAGCAGCCACAGGGGGGTTCAGCCCCAGCATTTT	CASSHRGVQPQHF
TRBV9	TRBJ2-7	NA	NA	TGTGCCAGCAGCGTAGATCAGGATTCCTACGAGCAGTACTTC	CASSVDQDSYEQYF
TRBV7-9	TRBJ1-2	NA	NA	TGTGCCAGCAGCTTCCGTAGTCACGGGGGAGACTACACCTTC	CASSFRSHGGDYTF
TRBV19	TRBJ2-3	TRBD2	once	TGTGCCAGTAGATCCCTAGCGGGGAGCTTTTATACGCAGTATTTT	CASRSLAGSFYTQYF
TRBV2	TRBJ2-1	TRBD2	NA	TGTGCCAGCTTAAGAGGACTAGCGGGGGGAAATGAGCAGTTCTTC	CASLRGLAGGNEQFF
TRBV19	TRBJ1-2	NA	NA	TGTGCCAGTAGTATAGGCGGTTGGAATGGCTACACCTTC	CASSIGGWNGYTF
TRBV2	TRBJ1-6	NA	few	TGTGCCAGCAACGCCGAGAACTCCTATAATTCACCCCTCCACTTT	CASNAENSYNSPLHF